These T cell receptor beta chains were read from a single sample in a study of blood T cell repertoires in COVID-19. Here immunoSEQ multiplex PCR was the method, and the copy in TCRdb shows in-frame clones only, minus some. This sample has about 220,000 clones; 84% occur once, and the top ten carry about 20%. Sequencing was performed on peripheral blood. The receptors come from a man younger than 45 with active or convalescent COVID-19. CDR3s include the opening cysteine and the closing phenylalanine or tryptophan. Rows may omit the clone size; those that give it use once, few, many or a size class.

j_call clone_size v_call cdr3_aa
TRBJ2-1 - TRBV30 CAWSILAGGSRWYNEQFF
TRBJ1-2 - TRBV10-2 CASGLGLTLNYGYTF
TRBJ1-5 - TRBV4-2 CASSQDRHQPQHF
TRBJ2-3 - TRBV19 CASSVAGPTDTQYF
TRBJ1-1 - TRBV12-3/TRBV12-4 CASSLARNTEAFF
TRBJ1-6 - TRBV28 CASSLRGGGWSSYNSPLHF
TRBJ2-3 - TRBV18 CASSPLVAGFTDTQYF
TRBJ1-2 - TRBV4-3 CASSQDSTGIYGYTF
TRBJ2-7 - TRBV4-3 CASSQDRSYPSYEQYF
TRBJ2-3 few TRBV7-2 CASSLVTSASTDTQYF
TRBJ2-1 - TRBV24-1 CATSDFGRGTSGGAGEQFF
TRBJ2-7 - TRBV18 CASSLDQGYEQYF
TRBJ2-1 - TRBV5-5 CASSLIVGTGSGEQFF
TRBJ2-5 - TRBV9 CASSGGLAGQETQYF
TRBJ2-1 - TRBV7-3 CASSPGLAGGAREQFF
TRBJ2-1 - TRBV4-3 CASSQPTGGGTYNEQFF
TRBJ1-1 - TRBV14 CASSRGQGRLNTEAFF
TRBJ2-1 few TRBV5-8 CASSPRLRVHNEQFF
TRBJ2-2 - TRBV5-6 CASSLGPEVVPGELFF
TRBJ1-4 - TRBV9 CASSVGGDEKLFF
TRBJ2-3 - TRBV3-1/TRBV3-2 CASSQVGTGKVADTQYF
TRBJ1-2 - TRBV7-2 CASSLGTGSYGYTF
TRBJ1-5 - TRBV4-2 CASSLEGSNQPQHF
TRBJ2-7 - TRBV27 CASSAPSRTGQVEQYF
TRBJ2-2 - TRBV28 CASRTGAGELFF
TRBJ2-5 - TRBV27 CASSLVPGAGETQYF
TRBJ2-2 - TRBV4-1 CASRQGPVNTGELFF
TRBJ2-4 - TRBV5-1 CASSLDRGPGIQYF
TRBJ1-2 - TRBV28 CASSGDRGYGYTF
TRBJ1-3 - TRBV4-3 CASSQAAGNTIYF
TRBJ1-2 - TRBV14 CASSQDLTGYYGYTF
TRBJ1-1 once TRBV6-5 CASSRGQPYTEAFF
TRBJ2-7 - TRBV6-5 CASSRQRANYEQYF